The next 29 T cell receptor beta chains were all read from a single sample in a study of response to subunit inactivated influenza vaccine. In TCRdb, the RT-PCR reads were re-called with MiXCR into one record per CDR3 protein. The table includes hundreds of thousands of distinct CDR3 sequences, around 15% detected once. The starting material was PBMCs from blood, obtained approximately 15 days before vaccination. The receptor set was obtained from a man between 45 and 60 years old who received an inactivated influenza vaccine.

The sample holds a few counts of this clonotype. This chain connects TRBV5-1 to TRBJ1-1; possibly TRBD1 for D (5 bases). V shed 5 bases and J shed 3 bases, with 14 bases lying between them. This CDR3 has 14 amino acids. The germline CDR1 and CDR2 sequences are SGHRS and YFSETQ. The CDR3 DNA follows: TGCGCCAGCAGGCTCAACGGGGGGGACACTGAAGCTTTCTTT. The encoded protein is CASRLNGGDTEAFF.

A few counts support this clonotype. The rearrangement links TRBV5-1 to TRBJ2-1, with TRBD1 matching 7 bases. CDR1 and CDR2 from the germline V gene are SGHRS and YFSETQ. V was clipped by 5 bases and J by 5 bases; unmatched bases: 4. The CDR3 runs 13 residues. The CDR3, as DNA: TGCGCCAGCAGGAGGGGGCCGAACAATGAGCAGTTCTTC. It is translated as CASRRGPNNEQFF. Full variable domain (missing parts from reference TRBV5-1 and TRBJ2-1): KAGVTQTPRYLIKTRGQQVTLSCSPISGHRSVSWYQQTPGQGLQFLFEYFSETQRNKGNFPGRFSGRQFSNSRSEMNVSTLELGDSALYLCASRRGPNNEQFFGPGTRLTVL.

This chain connects TRBV5-1 to TRBJ1-3, with 7 bases that match TRBD1. The CDR3 contains 15 residues. The trim removed 4 bases at V and 2 bases at J, leaving 6 bases unmatched. Germline lookup yields CDR1 SGHRS and CDR2 YFSETQ. For the CDR3, the DNA is TGCGCCAGCAGCAAAGACAGGGCAGCTGGAAACACCATATATTTT. This gives the protein CASSKDRAAGNTIYF.

The chain is built from TRBV5-1 and TRBJ1-4; 7 bases fit TRBD1. The CDR3 runs to 16 residues. Germline V lookup: CDR1 SGHRS, CDR2 YFSETQ. V was pared by 3 bases and J by 0 bases, with 5 bases of the junction left unmatched. This CDR3 is CASSSRTGATNEKLFF. The CDR3 region has the DNA TGCGCCAGCAGCTCCCGGACAGGAGCAACTAATGAAAAACTGTTTTTT.

This chain joins TRBV20-1 and TRBJ2-1, with TRBD2 identical over 8 bases. CDR3 size: 14 residues. From germline, CDR1 is DFQATT and CDR2 SNEGSKA (reference sequence). Germline trimming cut 5 bases from V and 1 base from J; bases unmatched to any gene: 4. The CDR3 nucleotides are TGCAGTGCTCCGATAGCGGGATCCTACAATGAGCAGTTCTTC. Its protein product is CSAPIAGSYNEQFF.

The rearrangement links TRBV15 to TRBJ2-2; D is undetermined. Trimming shortened V by 1 base and J by 4 bases, and 13 bases separated the two germline ends. CDR1 and CDR2 (germline): LNHNV, YYDKDF (reference sequence). CDR3 length: 16 residues. CDR3 region: CATSRGVTRSTGELFF. CDR3 bases: TGTGCCACCAGCAGAGGGGTGACACGTTCCACCGGGGAGCTGTTTTTT. The full variable domain, in which reference TRBV15 and TRBJ2-2 provide the parts outside the CDR3, is DAMVIQNPRYQVTQFGKPVTLSCSQTLNHNVMYWYQQKSSQAPKLLFHYYDKDFNNEADTPDNFQSRRPNTSFCFLDIRSPGLGDTAMYLCATSRGVTRSTGELFFGEGSRLTVL.

Many counts were recorded for this clonotype. This chain links TRBV30 with TRBJ2-5; D possibly corresponds to TRBD1 (7 bases). Between the trimmed V and J ends, which lost 3 bases and 0 bases, there was a span of 23 bases. The CDR3 totals 18 residues. CDR1 and CDR2 from the germline V gene are GTSNPN and SVGIG (reference sequence). The CDR3, as DNA: TGTGCCTGGAGCGCGGACAGGACTACCTACCGGGACCAAGAGACCCAGTACTTC. It encodes CAWSADRTTYRDQETQYF.

The J gene is TRBJ2-2, the V gene TRBV12-3 or TRBV12-4; 8 positions agree with TRBD1. The junction had 6 bases not matched to a gene; V was cut back by 5 bases and J by 4 bases. The CDR3 is made up of 15 amino acids. The DNA for the CDR3 is TGTGCCAGCAGTCGACAGGGGATCGGCACCGGGGAGCTGTTTTTT. It translates to CASSRQGIGTGELFF.

The chain has TRBV5-5 and TRBJ2-7; 8 positions agree with TRBD1. V shed 4 bases, J shed 3 bases, and the junction held 12 bases outside the gene matches. The CDR3 is 16 residues long. Germline V lookup: CDR1 SGHKS, CDR2 YYEKEE (reference sequence). CDR3 sequence: CASSPPLQGAIYEQYF. CDR3 coding DNA: TGTGCCAGCAGCCCCCCCCTGCAGGGGGCCATCTACGAGCAGTACTTC. Based on the CDR3 plus reference TRBV5-5 and TRBJ2-7, the full variable domain is DAGVTQSPTHLIKTRGQQVTLRCSPISGHKSVSWYQQVLGQGPQFIFQYYEKEERGRGNFPDRFSARQFPNYSSELNVNALLLGDSALYLCASSPPLQGAIYEQYFGPGTRLTVT.

This chain uses TRBV5-1 with TRBJ2-2, with D tentatively TRBD2 (6 bases). Per the germline V gene, CDR1 is SGHRS and CDR2 is YFSETQ. The CDR3 contains 15 residues. V was pared by 2 bases and J by 6 bases, with 14 bases between. CDR3 sequence (DNA): TGCGCCAGCAGCTTCGTAGCGGCTAGCGCCGGGGAGCTGTTTTTT. Protein product: CASSFVAASAGELFF.

There are many counts of this clonotype. The chain recombines TRBV4-2 with TRBJ1-4; D is unclear. CDR1 is LGHNA and CDR2 is YNFKEQ in the germline V gene. This CDR3 contains 14 residues. Trimming took 1 base from V and 4 from J, leaving 7 bases between them. As DNA, the CDR3 is TGTGCCAGCAGCCAAGTAGGGCATAATGAAAAACTGTTTTTT. Translation gives CASSQVGHNEKLFF.

The sample holds a few counts of this clonotype. CDR3 nucleotide sequence: TGTGCCAGCAGCTTAAGACTAGCGCGGGATACGCAGTATTTT. Translated: CASSLRLARDTQYF. This chain links TRBV5-5 with TRBJ2-3; 8 bases fit TRBD2. Germline V gene lookup returns CDR1 SGHKS and CDR2 YYEKEE (reference sequence). The length of the CDR3 is 14 residues. The junction had 5 bases not matched to a gene; V was cut back by 2 bases and J by 6 bases.

The V gene is TRBV12-3 or TRBV12-4, the J gene TRBJ2-3; TRBD2 is a possible D gene (7 bases). The CDR3 loop spans 14 amino acids. The germline V and J ends were trimmed by 10 bases and 6 bases, with 20 bases remaining between them. DNA for the CDR3: TGTGCCATCCTCGAGAGGGGGGGCCGGGATACGCAGTATTTT. Amino acids: CAILERGGRDTQYF.

The V call is TRBV3-1, the J call TRBJ1-1; D gene ambiguous. The CDR3 is 13 amino acids. Germline V gene data show CDR1 as LGHDT and CDR2 as YNNKEL (reference sequence). Between the trimmed V and J ends, which lost 6 bases and 0 bases, there was a span of 8 bases. The CDR3, as DNA: TGTGCCAGCAGTGGACGGATGAACACTGAAGCTTTCTTT. It codes for CASSGRMNTEAFF.

V usage is TRBV12-3 or TRBV12-4 and J usage is TRBJ2-6, with D perhaps assigned TRBD1 or TRBD2 (5 bases each). This CDR3 contains 18 residues. V gave up 5 bases and J gave up 0 bases, with 17 bases separating them. CDR3 sequence: CASSGRRPGSSGANVLTF. The CDR3 DNA reads TGTGCCAGCAGTGGACGACGACCAGGGAGCTCTGGGGCCAACGTCCTGACTTTC.

This chain joins TRBV20-1 and TRBJ2-3, with D uncertain. The CDR3 contains 15 residues. Germline V gives CDR1 DFQATT, CDR2 SNEGSKA (reference sequence). Deletions cut 3 bases from V and 4 bases from J, with 17 bases between. CDR3 sequence reads: CSASDRRSRPDTQYF. CDR3 sequence (DNA): TGCAGTGCTAGTGACCGCCGGTCTCGGCCAGATACGCAGTATTTT.

This clonotype has more than one count but fewer than ten. The chain uses TRBV18 and TRBJ2-7; the D is unclear. Germline assignment: CDR1 KGHSH and CDR2 LQKENI. The ends were cut back, 5 bases at V and 1 base at J, with 3 bases in the middle. This CDR3 is 11 amino acids long. CDR3 in DNA: TGTGCCAGCTCAATGTCCTACGAGCAGTACTTC. Protein product: CASSMSYEQYF.

The rearrangement links TRBV11-1 to TRBJ2-6; a possible D gene is TRBD2 (7 bases). The CDR3 consists of 18 residues. V lost 0 bases, J lost 2 bases, and 14 bases lay in between. CDR1 SGHAT and CDR2 FQDESV come from the germline V gene (reference sequence). The CDR3 spells CASSLALGGRTGANVLTF. CDR3 in DNA: TGTGCCAGCAGCTTAGCGCTGGGGGGGCGGACTGGGGCCAACGTCCTGACTTTC.

This clonotype was detected once. The rearrangement uses TRBV9 and TRBJ2-3; a possible D gene is TRBD1 (8 bases). The ends were cut back, 3 bases at V and 3 bases at J, with 17 bases in the middle. This CDR3 is built from 16 residues. CDR1 is SGDLS, CDR2 YYNGEE, per germline. CDR3 nucleotide sequence: TGTGCCAGCAGCGGAACAGGGGGGGGAGCAACAGATACGCAGTATTTT. Translation gives CASSGTGGGATDTQYF.

This clonotype was detected many times. The genes are TRBV6-2 or TRBV6-3 and TRBJ2-2, with 13 nucleotides matching TRBD2. V lost 6 bases to trimming and J lost 1 base; unmatched junction nucleotides: 8. This CDR3 spans 18 amino acids. From germline, CDR1 is MNHEY and CDR2 SVGEGT. CDR3 sequence (DNA): TGTGCCAGCAGAGGACTAGCGGGAGCGAAAGGGAACACCGGGGAGCTGTTTTTT. Translated: CASRGLAGAKGNTGELFF.

The chain carries TRBV20-1 and TRBJ2-7; the match to TRBD2 covers 7 bases. The V segment lost 6 bases and the J segment 0 bases; nucleotides outside the gene matches: 11. CDR1 is DFQATT, CDR2 SNEGSKA, per germline (reference sequence). The CDR3 has 15 residues. The CDR3: CSAPRDSGFSYEQYF. CDR3 nucleotide sequence: TGCAGTGCCCCGCGTGATAGCGGGTTCTCCTACGAGCAGTACTTC.

The V call is TRBV12-3 or TRBV12-4, the J call TRBJ2-2; possible D gene TRBD1, 5 bases. V was shortened by 6 bases and J by 4 bases, with 9 bases between the two germline ends. This CDR3 has 13 amino acids. The CDR3 protein is CASRDTLTGELFF. Here the CDR3 DNA reads TGTGCCAGCAGGGACACCCTCACCGGGGAGCTGTTTTTT.

This clonotype was recorded at least ten times. The chain employs TRBV4-1 and TRBJ2-2, with 13 nucleotides matching TRBD2. Germline values: CDR1 MGHRA, CDR2 YSYEKL. The CDR3 loop spans 20 amino acids. With V trimmed by 4 bases and J by 3 bases, 14 bases remained unmatched. The CDR3 here is CASSRIPGTSGTEHTGELFF. CDR3 DNA: TGCGCCAGCAGCCGAATACCCGGGACTAGCGGGACAGAGCACACCGGGGAGCTGTTTTTT.

The V call is TRBV11-3, the J call TRBJ1-6; D perhaps matches TRBD1 (6 bases). The germline V gene encodes CDR1 SGHNT and CDR2 YENEEA. The CDR3 length is 14 residues. V lost 7 bases to trimming and J lost 14 bases, with 21 bases between them. CDR3 bases: TGTGCCAGCATCCCTACAGGGAGCCCTTGGGCCCTCCACTTT. This translates into CASIPTGSPWALHF.

This clonotype was picked up a small number of times. The J gene is TRBJ1-6, the V gene TRBV7-3; weak D call: TRBD1 (5 bases). Trimming stripped 1 base from V and 8 bases from J, with 12 bases between. The germline gives CDR1 SGHTA, CDR2 FQGTGA. This CDR3 is 15 amino acids long. DNA for the CDR3: TGTGCCAGCAGCTTAAACACAGGTCCTTATTCACCCCTCCACTTT. Its protein product is CASSLNTGPYSPLHF.

The V gene is TRBV2, the J gene TRBJ2-6; D gene uncertain. V lost 4 bases to trimming and J lost 0 bases, with 10 bases between them. Germline V lookup: CDR1 SNHLY, CDR2 FYNNEI. The CDR3 contains 16 residues. The CDR3 reads CASSGAGSSGANVLTF. The CDR3 region has the DNA TGTGCCAGCAGTGGGGCAGGCAGCTCTGGGGCCAACGTCCTGACTTTC.

The gene calls are TRBV20-1 and TRBJ2-5; tentatively, D is TRBD1 (6 bases). The CDR3 length is 14 residues. Germline CDR1 and CDR2: DFQATT and SNEGSKA (reference sequence). Trimming pared 2 bases from V and 1 base from J, leaving 11 bases between. This CDR3 reads CSARSRDTQETQYF. Here the CDR3 DNA reads TGCAGTGCTAGATCCCGGGACACCCAAGAGACCCAGTACTTC.

This sequence joins TRBV6-2 or TRBV6-3 and TRBJ1-4, with D uncertain. The ends were cut back, 3 bases at V and 3 bases at J, with 11 bases in the middle. The CDR3 is 15 amino acids. Looked up from germline, CDR1 is MNHEY and CDR2 is SVGEGT. The CDR3 coding sequence is TGTGCCAGCAGTTATGGCCCATGGGCTAATGAAAAACTGTTTTTT. Translation: CASSYGPWANEKLFF.

The chain carries TRBV7-2 and TRBJ2-1; possibly TRBD2 for D (5 bases). With 5 bases removed from V and 1 base from J, the gap between germline ends came to 15 bases. The CDR3 consists of 16 residues. CDR1 is SGHTA and CDR2 is FQGNSA in the germline V gene. DNA of the CDR3: TGTGCCAGCAGCGACCTTACTAGAGGGTCCTACAATGAGCAGTTCTTC. Amino acid sequence: CASSDLTRGSYNEQFF.